This T cell receptor beta chain was recovered during a study of blood T cell repertoires in COVID-19. Study information: Samples taken during acute and convalescent COVID-19 were collected in the United States, Italy and Spain. Sources were T cells, B-cell-depleted T cells, or PBMCs; the material itself was cDNA or gDNA.

As processed by the authors: Nucleated cell counts were estimated from reference gene primer amplification. Assay used: immunoSEQ multiplex PCR; TCRdb lists only in-frame clones, some missing. D and trimming come from the DNA, and the V and J calls and clone size come from that table. The table records about 150,000 clones, 86% of them present only once. The length of the CDR3 is 15 residues. Trimming removed 3 bases at V and 0 bases at J, with 11 bases between. Germline assignment: CDR1 SGHAT and CDR2 FQDESV (reference sequence). The sequenced sample consisted of PBMCs or T cells enriched from blood (not recorded which). This sequence originates from a man in his fifties who had recovered from COVID-19. V gene TRBV11-1 combines with J gene TRBJ1-1; maybe TRBD1 (5 bases). CDR3 DNA sequence: TGTGCCAGCAGCTTCACCAGGGCCATGAACACTGAAGCTTTCTTT. This translates into CASSFTRAMNTEAFF. Full variable domain (remainder filled in from reference TRBV11-1 and TRBJ1-1): EAEVAQSPRYKITEKSQAVAFWCDPISGHATLYWYRQILGQGPELLVQFQDESVVDDSQLPKDRFSAERLKGVDSTLKIQPAELGDSAMYLCASSFTRAMNTEAFFGQGTRLTVV.